The subject of this entry is one TCR beta chain. Its antigen is unidentified. Clones were sequenced by immunoSEQ multiplex PCR, and TCRdb holds only the in-frame ones, with some missing. Of about 33,000 clones in the sample, about 80% were seen once. The data were obtained in a study of OX40 agonist ivuxolimab in advanced cancers. On the study more broadly: With a range of roughly 20 to 90, age averaged 60 years, and 75% to 90% were male.

Whole-study results and caveats: No antigen was identified for the clonally expanded peripheral T cells. Averaged across samples, CD8+ T cells carried more expanded clones than CD4+ did.

This TCR came from an adult with an advanced solid tumor such as melanoma, head and neck, liver or kidney cancer. This specimen was CD4+ or CD8+ T cells sorted from blood, taken in a trial of the OX40 agonist ivuxolimab.

The CDR3 here is CASSYSGTREKLFF. The CDR3 DNA reads as TGTGCCAGCAGTTACTCAGGGACCCGCGAAAAACTGTTTTTT. The chain uses TRBV6-6 and TRBJ1-4, with a weak D call TRBD1 (5 bases). Germline V lookup: CDR1 MNHNY, CDR2 SVGAGI (reference sequence). V shed 0 bases and J shed 8 bases, with 10 bases lying between them. This CDR3 contains 14 residues.